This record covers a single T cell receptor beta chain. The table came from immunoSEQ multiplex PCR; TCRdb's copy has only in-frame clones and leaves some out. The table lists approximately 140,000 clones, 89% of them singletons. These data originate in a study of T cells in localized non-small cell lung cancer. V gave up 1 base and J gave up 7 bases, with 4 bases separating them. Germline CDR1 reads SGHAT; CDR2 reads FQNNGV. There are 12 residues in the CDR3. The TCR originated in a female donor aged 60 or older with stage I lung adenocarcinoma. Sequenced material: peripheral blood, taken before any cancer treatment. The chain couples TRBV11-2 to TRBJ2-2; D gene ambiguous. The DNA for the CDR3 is TGTGCCAGCAGCTTAGGAGTCGGGGAGCTGTTTTTT. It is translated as CASSLGVGELFF. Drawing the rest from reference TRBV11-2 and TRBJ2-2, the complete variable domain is EAGVAQSPRYKIIEKRQSVAFWCNPISGHATLYWYQQILGQGPKLLIQFQNNGVVDDSQLPKDRFSAERLKGVDSTLKIQPAKLEDSAVYLCASSLGVGELFFGEGSRLTVL.